The sequence of this TCR beta chain was determined in a study of cytomegalovirus exposure and HLA in healthy donors. Looking at the study overall: Tens of millions of unique TCRs from HLA-typed donors were held in an early release of data.

Trimming at V came to 6 bases and at J to 9 bases, leaving 8 bases not matched to a gene. Germline CDR1 MNHNY, CDR2 SVGAGI (reference sequence). The CDR3 consists of 15 residues. Both 60 Vbeta primers and 13 Jbeta primers went into the PCR. Here immunoSEQ multiplex PCR was the method, and the copy in TCRdb shows in-frame clones only, minus some. This table has under 200,000 clones, 79% appearing once. Of note for this clone: Its antigen is as yet unknown.

Study-level points and caveats: A few CMV-associated chains proved CMV antigen-specific in vitro.

The chain recombines TRBV6-6 with TRBJ2-1, with 13 bases matching TRBD2. The source material was PBMCs. The source of this sequence is a woman in her 50s in good health and CMV-seronegative. CDR3 sequence reads: CASSAGTSGTGEQFF. The CDR3, as DNA: TGTGCCAGCAGCGCCGGGACTAGCGGGACAGGTGAGCAGTTCTTC.